These 9 T cell receptor beta chains were sequenced from one sample in a study of T cell responses to AZD1222 COVID-19 vaccine. The data were produced by immunoSEQ multiplex PCR, yet TCRdb's version contains in-frame clones alone and is incomplete. The repertoire holds more than 150,000 clones, with 90% as singletons. Sequencing was performed on peripheral blood, taken on day 0 of AZD1222 vaccination. The source of these receptors is an adult in good health.

This chain uses TRBV7-2 with TRBJ2-1; 15 bases are shared with TRBD2. With V trimmed by 6 bases and J by 7 bases, 7 bases remained unmatched. This CDR3 has 16 residues. CDR1 and CDR2 (germline): SGHTA, FQGNSA. The CDR3 coding sequence is TGTGCCAGCAGGTCCGCAGGACTAGCGGGAGGGAATGAGCAGTTCTTC. It translates to CASRSAGLAGGNEQFF.

In DNA form, the CDR3 reads TGTGCCAGCAGCCAACAGTGGGGCGGAGAGACCCAGTACTTC. Translating it yields CASSQQWGGETQYF. This rearrangement joins TRBV14 to TRBJ2-5; D possibly corresponds to TRBD1 (5 bases). The CDR3 covers 14 residues. Trimming left V 2 bases short and J 4 bases short, with 11 bases between. CDR1 is SGHDN and CDR2 is FVKESK in the germline V gene.

The rearrangement joins TRBV14 to TRBJ1-1; D is possibly TRBD1 (5 bases). The V and J ends lost 4 bases and 4 bases respectively, with 16 bases between them. The CDR3 runs 15 residues. The germline CDR1 and CDR2 sequences are SGHDN and FVKESK. CDR3 sequence: CASSRWTGGSTEAFF. The DNA for the CDR3 is TGTGCCAGCAGCCGCTGGACTGGGGGGTCCACTGAAGCTTTCTTT.

In this sample, this clone turned up once. The chain employs TRBV7-3 and TRBJ2-3; D tentatively reads TRBD1 or TRBD2 (5 bases each). Trimming left V 2 bases short and J 6 bases short, with 9 bases between. CDR3 length: 13 residues. The germline V gene has CDR1 SGHTA and CDR2 FQGTGA. Here the CDR3 reads CASSLAGADTQYF. In DNA form, the CDR3 reads TGTGCCAGCAGCTTAGCCGGGGCCGATACGCAGTATTTT.

The DNA of the CDR3 is TGTGCCAGCAGCGCTCGCACAGATACGCAGTATTTT. Its protein product is CASSARTDTQYF. The chain couples TRBV11-2 to TRBJ2-3; D ambiguous. V lost 5 bases and J lost 1, with 4 bases in between. This CDR3 has 12 residues. Germline-derived CDR1 and CDR2 are SGHAT and FQNNGV.

This clone was counted a few times. The chain combines TRBV5-1 with TRBJ2-5, with D uncertain. This CDR3 is 13 amino acids long. V gave up 0 bases and J gave up 4 bases, with 7 bases separating them. Germline V gives CDR1 SGHRS, CDR2 YFSETQ. The CDR3 coding sequence is TGCGCCAGCAGCTTGGATGCCGGAGAGACCCAGTACTTC. Encoded protein: CASSLDAGETQYF.

V usage is TRBV28 and J usage is TRBJ2-7; possibly TRBD1 or TRBD2 for D (5 bases each). Germline CDR1 and CDR2: MDHEN and SYDVKM. This CDR3 has 15 amino acids. V lost 3 bases and J lost 2, with 14 bases in between. As DNA, the CDR3 is TGTGCCAGCAGTTTGATGGGGACGGGCCCCTACGAGCAGTACTTC. The encoded protein is CASSLMGTGPYEQYF.

This clone has more than one count but fewer than ten. The rearrangement joins TRBV7-6 to TRBJ1-6; D is unclear. There are 15 residues in the CDR3. Germline V CDR1 and CDR2: SGHVS, FNYEAQ. Trimming shortened V by 2 bases and J by 6 bases, and 11 bases separated the two germline ends. Here the CDR3 DNA reads TGTGCCAGCAGCTTATTCAGTCTGGGTAATTCACCCCTCCACTTT. Amino acids: CASSLFSLGNSPLHF.

The V gene is TRBV11-3, the J gene TRBJ2-1; TRBD2 matches at 7 bases. With V trimmed by 1 base and J by 7 bases, 10 bases remained unmatched. This CDR3 has 16 residues. Germline CDR1 is SGHNT and CDR2 is YENEEA. CDR3 bases: TGTGCCAGCAGCTTAGTTGGGGGAGGGCCTACGAATGAGCAGTTCTTC. This codes for CASSLVGGGPTNEQFF.